This T cell receptor beta chain was observed in a study of T cell responses to AZD1222 COVID-19 vaccine. Study-level results: Clonal diversity was possibly underestimated, and the donors were mostly white British, with more females.

Sequenced by immunoSEQ multiplex PCR; TCRdb stores in-frame clones only, minus some. The sample consists of roughly 77,000 clones, roughly nine tenths of them appearing once. CDR3 length: 12 amino acids. Trimming removed 5 bases from V and 12 bases from J, with 17 bases in between. On this clone: Antigen unknown.

The chain combines TRBV12-3 or TRBV12-4 with TRBJ2-7; no reliable D call. This sample comprised peripheral blood, obtained 28 days after the second AZD1222 dose. The sequence derives from an adult who received the AZD1222 COVID-19 vaccine. For the CDR3, the DNA is TGTGCCAGCAGTCAGGACCCCAACCCCCTGTACTTC. Residues: CASSQDPNPLYF.